The rows below give T cell receptor beta chains drawn from one sample of a study of CD8 T cells in ankylosing spondylitis. In TCRdb, the 5' RACE reads were re-called with MiXCR into one record per CDR3 protein. The sample consists of under 450,000 distinct CDR3 sequences, around 20% of them appearing once. The sample taken for sequencing was blood, either unsorted or a sorted T cell fraction (not recorded which). These receptors all stem from a male donor with ankylosing spondylitis or in good health (not recorded which). Each CDR3 is given with its conserved first and last residue. Fields, in order: clone size, V gene, J gene, CDR3 length, D gene, CDR3 protein, CDR3 DNA. D genes are given only for firm matches. Clone sizes are given selectively: once, few, many, or a class where the clone is expanded.

-	TRBV10-2	TRBJ2-1	14	-	CASSESRTYNEQFF	TGCGCCAGCAGTGAGTCGCGCACCTACAATGAGCAGTTCTTC
few	TRBV29-1	TRBJ2-1	12	TRBD2	CSASLRGDEQFF	TGCAGCGCCAGCCTGCGGGGGGATGAGCAGTTCTTC
few	TRBV30	TRBJ1-2	12	-	CAWRGLDYGYTF	TGTGCCTGGAGAGGGCTCGACTATGGCTACACCTTC
few	TRBV5-1	TRBJ1-1	12	-	CASKTMNTEAFF	TGCGCCAGCAAAACAATGAACACTGAAGCTTTCTTT
few	TRBV5-1	TRBJ1-4	15	TRBD1	CASSLADRGVEKLFF	TGCGCCAGCAGCTTGGCCGACAGGGGAGTTGAAAAACTGTTTTTT
few	TRBV21-1	TRBJ2-7	12	-	CASSNLASEQYF	TGTGCCAGCAGCAACCTAGCTTCCGAGCAGTACTTC
-	TRBV12-3/TRBV12-4	TRBJ2-3	15	TRBD2	CASSPSAGGFDTQYF	TGTGCCAGCAGTCCCTCGGCGGGGGGGTTTGATACGCAGTATTTT
few	TRBV28	TRBJ2-3	16	-	CASSPILRETTDTQYF	TGTGCCAGCAGTCCCATTCTTAGGGAAACCACAGATACGCAGTATTTT
few	TRBV12-3/TRBV12-4	TRBJ2-7	13	-	CASSLTGPTEQYF	TGTGCCAGCAGTTTAACAGGGCCCACTGAGCAGTACTTC
few	TRBV12-3/TRBV12-4	TRBJ1-5	13	TRBD1	CASRGQGPQPQHF	TGTGCCAGCAGGGGACAGGGACCTCAGCCCCAGCATTTT
-	TRBV7-9	TRBJ2-5	15	TRBD2	CASSEGTSGGETQYF	TGTGCCAGCAGCGAAGGGACTAGCGGGGGGGAGACCCAGTACTTC
-	TRBV5-1	TRBJ2-7	15	TRBD2	CASRPPSGTIYEQYF	TGCGCCAGCAGGCCGCCTAGCGGGACAATCTACGAGCAGTACTTC
few	TRBV12-3/TRBV12-4	TRBJ2-5	16	TRBD2	CASSQTSGGPQETQYF	TGTGCCAGCAGTCAGACTAGCGGGGGGCCTCAAGAGACCCAGTACTTC
few	TRBV7-9	TRBJ1-1	16	-	CASSPRSNAHGTEAFF	TGTGCCAGCAGCCCTCGATCGAACGCCCACGGCACTGAAGCTTTCTTT
few	TRBV12-3/TRBV12-4	TRBJ2-7	13	-	CASSFTGSHEQYF	TGTGCCAGCAGTTTCACAGGGAGCCACGAGCAGTACTTC
once	TRBV2	TRBJ2-7	11	-	CASGFIYEQYF	TGTGCCAGCGGATTCATATACGAGCAGTACTTC
-	TRBV7-9	TRBJ2-1	15	TRBD2	CASSLVGLAGGEQFF	TGTGCCAGCAGCTTAGTCGGGCTAGCGGGGGGTGAGCAGTTCTTC
few	TRBV12-3/TRBV12-4	TRBJ1-6	14	-	CASSPGPNNSPLHF	TGTGCCAGCAGCCCGGGACCCAATAATTCACCCCTCCACTTT
-	TRBV21-1	TRBJ2-7	12	-	CASSIGAYEQYF	TGTGCCAGCAGCATAGGTGCCTACGAGCAGTACTTC
-	TRBV5-1	TRBJ2-3	15	-	CASWSGYPSTDTQYF	TGCGCCAGCTGGTCCGGCTACCCTAGCACAGATACGCAGTATTTT
few	TRBV28	TRBJ2-7	14	TRBD2	CASSGGLASYEQYF	TGTGCCAGCAGTGGAGGACTAGCGTCCTACGAGCAGTACTTC
few	TRBV11-2	TRBJ2-1	15	TRBD2	CASSTSGGSYNEQFF	TGTGCCAGCAGCACCAGCGGGGGCTCCTACAATGAGCAGTTCTTC
few	TRBV20-1	TRBJ2-7	14	-	CSARDLRSTLEQYF	TGCAGTGCTAGAGATCTAAGATCTACCCTGGAGCAGTACTTC
few	TRBV6-5	TRBJ2-7	13	-	CASSYSDGYEQYF	TGTGCCAGCAGTTACTCGGACGGCTACGAGCAGTACTTC
-	TRBV28	TRBJ2-1	17	TRBD2	CATSSTLAGGVWDEQFF	TGTGCCACCAGCTCCACGCTAGCGGGGGGTGTATGGGATGAGCAGTTCTTC
-	TRBV7-9	TRBJ2-5	16	TRBD2	CASSSSGGLLQETQYF	TGTGCCAGCAGCTCCAGCGGGGGGCTGCTCCAAGAGACCCAGTACTTC
few	TRBV24-1	TRBJ2-1	15	-	CATGGRELSYNEQFF	TGTGCCACGGGCGGACGGGAACTATCCTACAATGAGCAGTTCTTC